Each of the 32 T cell receptor beta chains below was sequenced from the same sample in a study of blood T cell repertoires in COVID-19. The data were produced by immunoSEQ multiplex PCR, yet TCRdb's version contains in-frame clones alone and is incomplete. This table holds 200,000 to 250,000 clones, roughly 86% found once. What was sequenced was peripheral blood. Receptors were obtained from a woman younger than 45 who had recovered from COVID-19.

V is TRBV3-1 (or the pseudogene TRBV3-2) and J is TRBJ2-7; TRBD2 aligns across 12 bases. The CDR3 consists of 16 residues. Trimming at V came to 1 base and at J to 5 bases, leaving 6 bases not matched to a gene. Germline V gives CDR1 LGHDT, CDR2 YNNKEL (reference sequence). CDR3 in amino acids: CASSQVSSGGAHEQYF. CDR3 in DNA: TGTGCCAGCAGCCAAGTATCTAGCGGGGGGGCCCACGAGCAGTACTTC.

This chain joins TRBV3-1 (or the pseudogene TRBV3-2) and TRBJ2-7, with D possibly TRBD2 on 5 matching bases. Germline V gene data show CDR1 as LGHDT and CDR2 as YNNKEL (reference sequence). V was clipped by 1 base and J by 7 bases, with 20 bases between them. CDR3 length equals 16 residues. CDR3 sequence: CASSQGVGLFFSEQYF. DNA of the CDR3: TGTGCCAGCAGCCAAGGAGTAGGACTTTTTTTTTCGGAGCAGTACTTC.

For the CDR3, the DNA is TGTGCCAGCAGCTCAACTAACACCGGGGAGCTGTTTTTT. Its protein is CASSSTNTGELFF. The chain has TRBV2 and TRBJ2-2; D not resolved. This CDR3 has 13 amino acids. CDR1 and CDR2 (germline): SNHLY, FYNNEI. V was clipped by 6 bases and J by 2 bases, with 7 bases between them.

In its sample, this clone was seen once. In DNA form, the CDR3 reads TGTGCCATCAGTGGGAGACAGGATCTAACCTACGAGCAGTACTTC. The encoded protein is CAISGRQDLTYEQYF. This sequence joins TRBV10-3 and TRBJ2-7; D perhaps matches TRBD1 (6 bases). Deletions cut 4 bases from V and 2 bases from J, with 15 bases between. Germline assignment: CDR1 ENHRY and CDR2 SYGVKD. This CDR3 comprises 15 residues.

As regards this clone: Other DNA sequences in this specimen translate into the identical CDR3. The chain recombines TRBV7-9 with TRBJ2-1; 12 bases line up with TRBD2. CDR3 length: 17 amino acids. The junction had 4 bases not matched to a gene; V was cut back by 3 bases and J by 1 base. CDR1 is SEHNR and CDR2 is FQNEAQ in the germline V gene (reference sequence). CDR3 coding DNA: TGTGCCAGCAGCTTGGGAGGACTAGCGGGGTCCTACAATGAGCAGTTCTTC. Protein product: CASSLGGLAGSYNEQFF.

The chain links TRBV29-1 to TRBJ2-1; 13 positions match TRBD2. Losses at the gene ends were 5 bases for V and 7 bases for J; bases not matched to a gene: 11. The length of the CDR3 is 16 residues. CDR1 is SQVTM, CDR2 ANQGSEA, per germline. The CDR3: CSVHPYGLAGDNEQFF. The CDR3 DNA reads as TGCAGCGTTCACCCCTACGGACTAGCGGGGGATAATGAGCAGTTCTTC.

This clone was detected only once. The V gene is TRBV9, the J gene TRBJ2-5; 7 bases fit TRBD2. The CDR3 sequence is 16 residues long. CDR1 and CDR2 from the germline V gene are SGDLS and YYNGEE. Trimming took 0 bases from V and 5 from J; bases not matched to a gene: 10. The CDR3 region is CASSVGSGVVGETQYF. CDR3 DNA: TGTGCCAGCAGCGTAGGGAGCGGGGTAGTTGGTGAGACCCAGTACTTC.

This clone showed up just once. This chain links TRBV11-2 with TRBJ2-5; 7 bases are shared with TRBD2. Germline-derived CDR1 and CDR2 are SGHAT and FQNNGV. The CDR3 has 15 amino acids. Unmatched junction bases numbered 6, after V lost 4 bases and J lost 1 base. The CDR3: CASSYYGGTQETQYF. DNA of the CDR3: TGTGCCAGCAGCTATTACGGGGGGACCCAAGAGACCCAGTACTTC. Together with reference TRBV11-2 and TRBJ2-5, the CDR3 gives the full variable domain: EAGVAQSPRYKIIEKRQSVAFWCNPISGHATLYWYQQILGQGPKLLIQFQNNGVVDDSQLPKDRFSAERLKGVDSTLKIQPAKLEDSAVYLCASSYYGGTQETQYFGPGTRLLVL.

This clone has only a few counts. The V gene is TRBV7-9, the J gene TRBJ1-6; D uncertain. The CDR3 loop spans 16 amino acids. The V gene's germline CDR1 is SEHNR and CDR2 FQNEAQ (reference sequence). The V and J ends lost 2 bases and 7 bases respectively, with 15 bases between them. CDR3: CASSLLGMSGNSPLHF. For the CDR3, the DNA is TGTGCCAGCAGCTTACTGGGGATGTCGGGAAATTCACCCCTCCACTTT.

The chain couples TRBV11-3 to TRBJ1-5, with D uncertain. Trimming removed 2 bases from V and 5 bases from J, with 10 bases in between. Germline CDR1 and CDR2: SGHNT and YENEEA. CDR3 length equals 14 residues. CDR3 protein: CASSLLNYHQPQHF. The CDR3 DNA reads as TGTGCCAGCAGCTTATTAAACTATCATCAGCCCCAGCATTTT.

The V call is TRBV27, the J call TRBJ1-2, with TRBD1 identical over 8 bases. Losses at the gene ends were 0 bases for V and 4 bases for J; bases not matched to a gene: 7. CDR3 length: 16 residues. Germline V lookup: CDR1 MNHEY, CDR2 SMNVEV (reference sequence). This CDR3 is CASSLSQGAHGYGYTF. The CDR3 DNA is TGTGCCAGCAGTTTATCGCAGGGGGCGCACGGCTATGGCTACACCTTC.

The chain joins TRBV7-3 to TRBJ2-1; D might be TRBD2 (6 bases). CDR3 length equals 12 residues. The germline CDR1 and CDR2 sequences are SGHTA and FQGTGA. V was pared by 2 bases and J by 10 bases, with 9 bases between. CDR3 in amino acids: CASSLGGGEQFF. The CDR3 bases are TGTGCCAGCAGCTTAGGGGGAGGCGAGCAGTTCTTC. Looking up the rest from reference TRBV7-3 and TRBJ2-1 gives the full variable domain: GAGVSQTPSNKVTEKGKYVELRCDPISGHTALYWYRQSLGQGPEFLIYFQGTGAADDSGLPNDRFFAVRPEGSVSTLKIQRTERGDSAVYLCASSLGGGEQFFGPGTRLTVL.

The sample holds one count of this clone. The CDR3 is CASRKGDSNYNEQFF. CDR3 coding DNA: TGTGCCAGCAGGAAAGGGGACAGCAACTACAATGAGCAGTTCTTC. The chain joins TRBV27 to TRBJ2-1; 7 bases match TRBD1. The CDR3 length is 15 residues. With V trimmed by 6 bases and J by 3 bases, 8 bases remained unmatched. Looked up from germline, CDR1 is MNHEY and CDR2 is SMNVEV (reference sequence).

The chain links TRBV10-3 to TRBJ2-3, with 12 bases lining up with TRBD2. Germline values: CDR1 ENHRY, CDR2 SYGVKD. This CDR3 is built from 16 residues. V lost 6 bases to trimming and J lost 4 bases; unmatched junction nucleotides: 8. This CDR3 is CAIRDPSGGASDTQYF. The CDR3 DNA follows: TGTGCCATCAGAGATCCTAGCGGGGGGGCATCAGATACGCAGTATTTT.

V and J are TRBV9 and TRBJ1-3; 10 positions agree with TRBD1. CDR1 is SGDLS and CDR2 is YYNGEE in the germline V gene. After removal of 3 bases from V and 4 bases from J, the junction contained 10 bases not matched to a gene. The CDR3 has 17 residues. This CDR3 reads CASSARRQGAGGNTIYF. In nucleotides, the CDR3 is TGTGCCAGCAGCGCACGAAGACAGGGGGCCGGAGGAAACACCATATATTTT.

The V gene is TRBV6-1, the J gene TRBJ2-3; TRBD1 aligns across 9 bases. V shed 3 bases, J shed 4 bases, and the junction held 5 bases outside the gene matches. The CDR3 is made up of 15 amino acids. From germline, CDR1 is MNHNS and CDR2 SASEGT. The CDR3 spells CASSDGQGRSDTQYF. CDR3 DNA: TGTGCCAGCAGTGATGGACAGGGGAGGTCAGATACGCAGTATTTT.

The gene calls are TRBV11-3 and TRBJ2-1, with 14 bases that match TRBD2. V gave up 5 bases and J gave up 0 bases; unmatched junction bases: 3. Germline V lookup: CDR1 SGHNT, CDR2 YENEEA. The CDR3 contains 17 residues. In DNA form, the CDR3 reads TGTGCCAGCAGCCTGACTAGCGGGGGGGGCTCCTACAATGAGCAGTTCTTC. Its protein is CASSLTSGGGSYNEQFF.

V usage is TRBV5-1 and J usage is TRBJ2-3, with D maybe TRBD2 (6 bases). The V end was cut by 1 base, the J end by 2 bases, with 11 bases between. This CDR3 comprises 15 residues. Germline CDR1 SGHRS, CDR2 YFSETQ. Here the CDR3 DNA reads TGCGCCAGCAGCTTGCTGCGGGGAGACACAGATACGCAGTATTTT. Amino acid sequence: CASSLLRGDTDTQYF.

This chain links TRBV6-5 with TRBJ2-5; 8 bases map to TRBD2. The V gene end was trimmed by 10 bases and the J gene end by 2 bases; junction bases not matched to a gene: 9. Germline lookup yields CDR1 MNHEY and CDR2 SVGAGI. This CDR3 region has 14 residues. This CDR3 is CANALAGLQETQYF. The CDR3 DNA reads as TGTGCCAACGCCCTAGCGGGTCTACAAGAGACCCAGTACTTC.

This chain links TRBV2 with TRBJ2-7, with 7 nucleotides matching TRBD1. J was trimmed by 7 bases and V by 5 bases; bases with no gene match: 11. Germline assignment: CDR1 SNHLY and CDR2 FYNNEI. This CDR3 is built from 14 residues. The CDR3 coding sequence is TGTGCCAGCAGTTCCCGGACAGGCCCGACGGAGCAGTACTTC. Amino acid sequence: CASSSRTGPTEQYF.

This clone showed up just once. V and J are TRBV7-9 and TRBJ1-4; the D gene is possibly TRBD1 (6 bases). The CDR3 sequence is 15 residues long. Germline CDR1 is SEHNR and CDR2 is FQNEAQ (reference sequence). V was clipped by 4 bases and J by 8 bases, with 17 bases between them. In nucleotides, the CDR3 is TGTGCCAGCAGCTCCTACAGGGAATCGGGAGAAAAACTGTTTTTT. Its translation is CASSSYRESGEKLFF.

This clone was observed many times. The same CDR3 also results from other DNA sequences found in this sample. The chain joins TRBV4-1 to TRBJ2-3, with D hard to call. Germline loops: CDR1 MGHRA, CDR2 YSYEKL. The CDR3 sequence is 14 residues long. V shed 1 base and J shed 3 bases, with 8 bases lying between them. For the CDR3, the DNA is TGCGCCAGCAGCCAAGGTCCCGGGACAGATACGCAGTATTTT. Encoded protein: CASSQGPGTDTQYF.

V is TRBV5-1 and J is TRBJ2-5; 8 nucleotides match TRBD2. V lost 4 bases to trimming and J lost 5 bases; unmatched junction nucleotides: 4. In germline, CDR1 is SGHRS, CDR2 YFSETQ. CDR3 length equals 13 residues. The CDR3 here is CASSPTSGETQYF. In nucleotides, the CDR3 is TGCGCCAGCAGCCCCACTAGCGGCGAGACCCAGTACTTC.

The CDR3 DNA reads TGTGCCAGCAGTTACCGAGAATATAGCAATCAGCCCCAGCATTTT. It translates to CASSYREYSNQPQHF. This chain links TRBV6-2 or TRBV6-3 with TRBJ1-5; D unclear. The CDR3 is made up of 15 amino acids. The V and J ends lost 2 bases and 0 bases respectively, with 8 bases between them. Germline V gene data show CDR1 as MNHEY and CDR2 as SVGEGT.

The J gene is TRBJ1-6, the V gene TRBV11-2; no definite D call. This CDR3 spans 16 amino acids. Germline V gene data show CDR1 as SGHAT and CDR2 as FQNNGV. With 5 bases removed from V and 0 bases from J, the gap between germline ends came to 11 bases. This chain's CDR3 is CASSPPRSSYNSPLHF. The CDR3 DNA reads TGTGCCAGCAGCCCCCCGAGGAGCTCCTATAATTCACCCCTCCACTTT.

V is TRBV4-2 and J is TRBJ2-2; D may be TRBD1 (8 bases). V was cut by 4 bases and J by 7 bases, with 16 bases left in between. Germline assignment: CDR1 LGHNA and CDR2 YNFKEQ. The CDR3 consists of 15 residues. In DNA, the CDR3 is TGTGCCAGCAGCCCGGAACAGGGGGGGAGCGGGGAGCTGTTTTTT. Translating it yields CASSPEQGGSGELFF.

This clone was counted between two and nine times. This chain links TRBV5-5 with TRBJ1-1, with TRBD1 as a possible D gene (5 bases). CDR3 length: 10 amino acids. The V gene lost 5 bases and the J gene lost 11 bases, with 10 bases spanning the gap. Germline lookup yields CDR1 SGHKS and CDR2 YYEKEE (reference sequence). This chain's CDR3 is CASSPKGAFF. The CDR3 nucleotides read TGTGCCAGCAGTCCCAAGGGGGCTTTCTTT.

The chain couples TRBV14 to TRBJ1-2; 8 bases map to TRBD1. The CDR3 loop spans 15 amino acids. The V gene's germline CDR1 is SGHDN and CDR2 FVKESK. V was clipped by 0 bases and J by 8 bases; unmatched bases: 8. This CDR3 is CASSQDRTGRDGYTF. The CDR3 nucleotides are TGTGCCAGCAGCCAAGATCGGACAGGGAGGGACGGCTACACCTTC.

The chain joins TRBV3-1 (or the pseudogene TRBV3-2) to TRBJ2-7, with D possibly TRBD1 on 6 matching bases. Germline CDR1 is LGHDT and CDR2 is YNNKEL (reference sequence). The CDR3 runs 14 residues. V was cut by 4 bases and J by 3 bases, with 13 bases left in between. The CDR3 sequence is CASSPQLQGYEQYF. In nucleotides, the CDR3 is TGTGCCAGCAGCCCCCAGCTACAGGGCTACGAGCAGTACTTC.

The chain is built from TRBV18 and TRBJ1-5; the D gene is possibly TRBD1 (5 bases). Germline V gives CDR1 KGHSH, CDR2 LQKENI. This CDR3 has 15 amino acids. V was cut by 2 bases and J by 5 bases, with 13 bases left in between. Written as DNA, the CDR3 is TGTGCCAGCTCACCAGGGGGAGGGTCTGATCAGCCCCAGCATTTT. Its protein is CASSPGGGSDQPQHF.

The chain joins TRBV7-7 to TRBJ2-5; D unresolved. The germline CDR1 and CDR2 sequences are SSHAT and FNYEAQ (reference sequence). The CDR3 covers 13 residues. Trimming took off 5 bases at V and 2 bases at J, with 9 bases between the two ends. The CDR3 nucleotides are TGTGCCAGCAGCCCTGAGATTCAAGAGACCCAGTACTTC. This translates into CASSPEIQETQYF.

This rearrangement joins TRBV9 to TRBJ2-5; D is possibly TRBD2 (5 bases). CDR3 length: 14 residues. V gave up 1 base and J gave up 2 bases, with 9 bases separating them. Germline lookup yields CDR1 SGDLS and CDR2 YYNGEE. CDR3 sequence reads: CASSVSSGQETQYF. DNA of the CDR3: TGTGCCAGCAGCGTATCGAGCGGACAAGAGACCCAGTACTTC.